Listed below are T cell receptor beta chains from one sample, sequenced in a study of T cell responses to AZD1222 COVID-19 vaccine. Profiled with immunoSEQ multiplex PCR; TCRdb holds only in-frame clones, not every one. The table includes 150,000 or so clones, roughly 94% detected once. The specimen comprised peripheral blood, sampled 28 days after the second AZD1222 dose. The receptors come from an adult who received the AZD1222 COVID-19 vaccine. CDR3s include the opening cysteine and the closing phenylalanine or tryptophan. D genes are given only for firm matches. A clone size is listed for some rows: how often the clone was seen (once, few, many), or a class if it is expanded.

D gene: -
J gene: TRBJ1-2
CDR3 length: 14
clone size: -
V gene: TRBV4-2
CDR3 DNA: TGTGCCAGCAGCCAAGAGGGGGCGGGGTATGGCTACACCTTC
CDR3 protein: CASSQEGAGYGYTF

D gene: TRBD2
J gene: TRBJ2-1
CDR3 length: 15
clone size: -
V gene: TRBV6-5
CDR3 DNA: TGTGCCAGCAGGGACAGCGGGAGGAGGGGCAATGAGCAGTTCTTC
CDR3 protein: CASRDSGRRGNEQFF

D gene: TRBD1
J gene: TRBJ1-1
CDR3 length: 15
clone size: -
V gene: TRBV6-5
CDR3 DNA: TGTGCCAGCAGTCCAAGGGGACAGGGGCACGCTGAAGCTTTCTTT
CDR3 protein: CASSPRGQGHAEAFF

D gene: -
J gene: TRBJ2-7
CDR3 length: 15
clone size: -
V gene: TRBV2
CDR3 DNA: TGTGCCAGCAAGGGGGCGGGGCTAGCGGAATACGAGCAGTACTTC
CDR3 protein: CASKGAGLAEYEQYF

D gene: -
J gene: TRBJ2-3
CDR3 length: 14
clone size: -
V gene: TRBV9
CDR3 DNA: TGTGCCAGCAGCTCAGGATTTAGCACAGATACGCAGTATTTT
CDR3 protein: CASSSGFSTDTQYF

D gene: TRBD1
J gene: TRBJ1-4
CDR3 length: 17
clone size: once
V gene: TRBV6-6
CDR3 DNA: TGTGCCAGCAGTCGAAAAAAAACCGGGACAGGGATGGAAAAACTGTTTTTT
CDR3 protein: CASSRKKTGTGMEKLFF

D gene: -
J gene: TRBJ2-7
CDR3 length: 14
clone size: -
V gene: TRBV7-2
CDR3 DNA: TGTGCCAGCAGCTTAGCGACGGGAATCTACGAGCAGTACTTC
CDR3 protein: CASSLATGIYEQYF

D gene: TRBD2
J gene: TRBJ2-2
CDR3 length: 17
clone size: -
V gene: TRBV7-9
CDR3 DNA: TGTGCCAGCAGCCTCCCGGCGGGAGGCAGTCCGACCGGGGAGCTGTTTTTT
CDR3 protein: CASSLPAGGSPTGELFF

D gene: -
J gene: TRBJ2-5
CDR3 length: 17
clone size: -
V gene: TRBV15
CDR3 DNA: TGTGCCACCAGCAGAGAAGGCTACCCCTTGTCTTCAGAGACCCAGTACTTC
CDR3 protein: CATSREGYPLSSETQYF

D gene: TRBD1
J gene: TRBJ1-2
CDR3 length: 13
clone size: -
V gene: TRBV6-2/TRBV6-3
CDR3 DNA: TGTGCCAGCAGCGGGACAGGGGGATATGGCTACACCTTC
CDR3 protein: CASSGTGGYGYTF

D gene: -
J gene: TRBJ2-7
CDR3 length: 14
clone size: -
V gene: TRBV5-6
CDR3 DNA: TGTGCCAGCAGCCCCTCGCCAGCCGCCTACGAGCAGTACTTC
CDR3 protein: CASSPSPAAYEQYF

D gene: -
J gene: TRBJ1-5
CDR3 length: 15
clone size: -
V gene: TRBV3-1/TRBV3-2
CDR3 DNA: TGTGCCAGCAGCCAAGGGGGGGGGCCCAATCAGCCCCAGCATTTT
CDR3 protein: CASSQGGGPNQPQHF

D gene: TRBD2
J gene: TRBJ2-7
CDR3 length: 16
clone size: -
V gene: TRBV7-2
CDR3 DNA: TGTGCCAGCAGCTGGGGGAAAGCGGGAGGGCCTACGGGGCAGTACTTC
CDR3 protein: CASSWGKAGGPTGQYF

D gene: -
J gene: TRBJ2-7
CDR3 length: 15
clone size: -
V gene: TRBV10-1
CDR3 DNA: TGCGCCAGCAGTGAGGGTAGCCTCTCTCTCTACGAGCAGTACTTC
CDR3 protein: CASSEGSLSLYEQYF

D gene: -
J gene: TRBJ1-3
CDR3 length: 11
clone size: -
V gene: TRBV2
CDR3 DNA: TGTGCCAGAAGAGACGGAAACACCATATATTTT
CDR3 protein: CARRDGNTIYF

D gene: TRBD2
J gene: TRBJ2-7
CDR3 length: 16
clone size: -
V gene: TRBV6-1
CDR3 DNA: TGTGCCAGCAGTGAAGCAGGACTAGCGGGAAGGTACGAGCAGTACTTC
CDR3 protein: CASSEAGLAGRYEQYF

D gene: -
J gene: TRBJ1-1
CDR3 length: 14
clone size: -
V gene: TRBV5-1
CDR3 DNA: TGCGCCAGCAGCCCGACAGGACCGAACACTGAAGCTTTCTTT
CDR3 protein: CASSPTGPNTEAFF

D gene: -
J gene: TRBJ1-1
CDR3 length: 13
clone size: -
V gene: TRBV11-3
CDR3 DNA: TGTGCCAGCAGCTCTCAAGAGAACACTGAAGCTTTCTTT
CDR3 protein: CASSSQENTEAFF

D gene: -
J gene: TRBJ1-1
CDR3 length: 14
clone size: -
V gene: TRBV29-1
CDR3 DNA: TGCAGCGTTTATGGGGGGACTAAGAACACTGAAGCTTTCTTT
CDR3 protein: CSVYGGTKNTEAFF

D gene: -
J gene: TRBJ2-7
CDR3 length: 12
clone size: -
V gene: TRBV6-5
CDR3 DNA: TGTGCCACAGAAGGACAGCCATACGAGCAGTACTTC
CDR3 protein: CATEGQPYEQYF

D gene: TRBD2
J gene: TRBJ2-1
CDR3 length: 14
clone size: -
V gene: TRBV30
CDR3 DNA: TGTGCCTGGAGTACGACTAGCTTCTACAATGAGCAGTTCTTC
CDR3 protein: CAWSTTSFYNEQFF

D gene: -
J gene: TRBJ1-5
CDR3 length: 16
clone size: few
V gene: TRBV6-2/TRBV6-3
CDR3 DNA: TGTGCCAGCAGTTACGGTGGGGGGGGGTATTATCAGCCCCAGCATTTT
CDR3 protein: CASSYGGGGYYQPQHF

D gene: TRBD2
J gene: TRBJ2-1
CDR3 length: 14
clone size: -
V gene: TRBV15
CDR3 DNA: TGTGCCACCAGGGGGGGGAACAGCTACAATGAGCAGTTCTTC
CDR3 protein: CATRGGNSYNEQFF

D gene: TRBD1
J gene: TRBJ2-3
CDR3 length: 15
clone size: -
V gene: TRBV5-1
CDR3 DNA: TGCGCCAGCATCCCCGGGACAGGCTACACAGATACGCAGTATTTT
CDR3 protein: CASIPGTGYTDTQYF

D gene: -
J gene: TRBJ1-6
CDR3 length: 12
clone size: -
V gene: TRBV6-5
CDR3 DNA: TGTGCCAGCAGGGCAGGGCTTTCACCCCTCCACTTT
CDR3 protein: CASRAGLSPLHF

D gene: TRBD1
J gene: TRBJ1-5
CDR3 length: 16
clone size: -
V gene: TRBV2
CDR3 DNA: TGTGCCAGCAGTGAAGGGGACAGGGGAGGCAATCAGCCCCAGCATTTT
CDR3 protein: CASSEGDRGGNQPQHF

D gene: -
J gene: TRBJ2-3
CDR3 length: 12
clone size: once
V gene: TRBV28
CDR3 DNA: TGTGCCAGCAAGGACCCCACAGATACGCAGTATTTT
CDR3 protein: CASKDPTDTQYF

D gene: -
J gene: TRBJ1-5
CDR3 length: 12
clone size: -
V gene: TRBV7-9
CDR3 DNA: TGTGCCAGCTTGGCCTACAATCAGCCCCAGCATTTT
CDR3 protein: CASLAYNQPQHF

D gene: TRBD2
J gene: TRBJ2-2
CDR3 length: 16
clone size: -
V gene: TRBV7-9
CDR3 DNA: TGTGCCAGCAGCTTAGGGACTAGCGGATTGACCGGGGAGCTGTTTTTT
CDR3 protein: CASSLGTSGLTGELFF

D gene: -
J gene: TRBJ1-6
CDR3 length: 19
clone size: -
V gene: TRBV27
CDR3 DNA: TGTGCCAGCAGTTTATCCCGATATTCCGGGACGGGCGATAATTCACCCCTCCACTTT
CDR3 protein: CASSLSRYSGTGDNSPLHF

D gene: -
J gene: TRBJ1-3
CDR3 length: 15
clone size: -
V gene: TRBV4-1
CDR3 DNA: TGCGCCAGCAGCCAAGGTTCCCTTCTAGGAAACACCATATATTTT
CDR3 protein: CASSQGSLLGNTIYF

D gene: -
J gene: TRBJ1-3
CDR3 length: 14
clone size: -
V gene: TRBV11-2
CDR3 DNA: TGTGCCAGCACCTCATTGGCCCCTGGAAACACCATATATTTT
CDR3 protein: CASTSLAPGNTIYF

D gene: -
J gene: TRBJ2-2
CDR3 length: 14
clone size: -
V gene: TRBV7-3
CDR3 DNA: TGTGCCAGCACCAATATAGGGGGAGGCGGGGAGCTGTTTTTT
CDR3 protein: CASTNIGGGGELFF

D gene: -
J gene: TRBJ1-2
CDR3 length: 12
clone size: -
V gene: TRBV25-1
CDR3 DNA: TGTGCCAGCAGTGAGGGCCCCTATGGCTACACCTTC
CDR3 protein: CASSEGPYGYTF

D gene: -
J gene: TRBJ1-2
CDR3 length: 13
clone size: once
V gene: TRBV6-5
CDR3 DNA: TGTGCCAGCAGTTGGGGGGGGACTCAAGGATACACCTTC
CDR3 protein: CASSWGGTQGYTF

D gene: -
J gene: TRBJ2-7
CDR3 length: 10
clone size: -
V gene: TRBV5-1
CDR3 DNA: TGCGCCAGCGACGGGCACGAGCAGTACTTC
CDR3 protein: CASDGHEQYF

D gene: -
J gene: TRBJ2-1
CDR3 length: 15
clone size: -
V gene: TRBV7-8
CDR3 DNA: TGTGCCAGCAGCTTAGATAGGGGTACCTACAATGAGCAGTTCTTC
CDR3 protein: CASSLDRGTYNEQFF

D gene: -
J gene: TRBJ2-7
CDR3 length: 15
clone size: -
V gene: TRBV28
CDR3 DNA: TGTGCCAGCAGTACCCGTTGGGGAGCGACCTACGAGCAGTACTTC
CDR3 protein: CASSTRWGATYEQYF

D gene: TRBD1
J gene: TRBJ2-2
CDR3 length: 13
clone size: -
V gene: TRBV2
CDR3 DNA: TGTGCCAGCAGCGACAGGGGGACCGGGGAGCTGTTTTTT
CDR3 protein: CASSDRGTGELFF

D gene: TRBD1
J gene: TRBJ1-5
CDR3 length: 14
clone size: -
V gene: TRBV29-1
CDR3 DNA: TGCAGCGTCCGAGGACAGGGTACCAATCAGCCCCAGCATTTT
CDR3 protein: CSVRGQGTNQPQHF

D gene: TRBD1
J gene: TRBJ2-7
CDR3 length: 13
clone size: -
V gene: TRBV27
CDR3 DNA: TGTGCCAGCAGTCTCTATACAGGGGTCGAGCAGTACTTC
CDR3 protein: CASSLYTGVEQYF

D gene: -
J gene: TRBJ1-4
CDR3 length: 17
clone size: -
V gene: TRBV5-1
CDR3 DNA: TGCGCCAGCAGCTTTGGTGGCCGAGTAACCTCTAATGAAAAACTGTTTTTT
CDR3 protein: CASSFGGRVTSNEKLFF

D gene: TRBD1
J gene: TRBJ2-3
CDR3 length: 15
clone size: -
V gene: TRBV7-2
CDR3 DNA: TGTGCCAGCAGCGCCAGGACAGGGATCACAGATACGCAGTATTTT
CDR3 protein: CASSARTGITDTQYF

D gene: -
J gene: TRBJ2-5
CDR3 length: 16
clone size: -
V gene: TRBV5-1
CDR3 DNA: TGCGCCAGCAGCGCCCATGGGACGGGTGGCCAAGAGACCCAGTACTTC
CDR3 protein: CASSAHGTGGQETQYF

D gene: -
J gene: TRBJ2-1
CDR3 length: 13
clone size: -
V gene: TRBV12-3/TRBV12-4
CDR3 DNA: TGTGCCAGCAGTTTAGCAGGGTACGATGAGCAGTTCTTC
CDR3 protein: CASSLAGYDEQFF

D gene: -
J gene: TRBJ2-2
CDR3 length: 14
clone size: -
V gene: TRBV7-9
CDR3 DNA: TGTGCCAGCAGCTTAGGTTCCGACAGGGGGGAGCTGTTTTTT
CDR3 protein: CASSLGSDRGELFF